There are a few counts of the clone carrying this T cell receptor beta chain. The antigen remains unidentified. These data are taken from a study of T cell repertoires in cytomegalovirus infection. Study-wide background: Indications came from public TCR beta signatures; they pointed to CMV infection and to a matching HLA type.

From the reads, TCRdb called clonotypes with MiXCR, one entry per CDR3 protein. The top ten hold roughly 10% of the sample, which has approximately 490,000 distinct CDR3 sequences, over 9% seen once. Broader study findings: Carriers of CMV plus the relevant HLA were identified by cumulative public TCR beta family frequency. Ex vivo responses were dominated by HLA-C-restricted CMV-specific TCR beta clonotypes.

Sequenced material: PBMCs. The clonotype originates from a human donor in good health (CMV status not recorded). Some clones in this sample may be carry-over from other donors' samples.

Here the CDR3 reads CASRSGLTNTGELFF. In DNA form, the CDR3 reads TGTGCCAGCAGATCGGGACTGACGAACACCGGGGAGCTGTTTTTT. The chain is built from TRBV5-4 and TRBJ2-2; tentative D call: TRBD2 (6 bases). The CDR3 runs to 15 residues. V was cut by 5 bases and J by 0 bases, with 11 bases left in between. CDR1 SGHNT and CDR2 YYREEE come from the germline V gene (reference sequence).